A single sample gave rise to the 5 T cell receptor beta chains below, sequenced in a study of blood T cells in healthy people across ages. Through a sample-barcoded 5' primer and a J-beta primer mix, a second PCR was run for about 6 to 12 cycles. Each CDR3 protein gets one entry after TCRdb re-called the 5' RACE reads with MiXCR. In the table there are 1.2 million to 1.5 million distinct CDR3 sequences, 40% to 50% of which are singletons. Sequenced input: blood. The receptors were sampled from a woman between 18 and 29 years old in good health.

In regard to this clonotype: This clone may be a read error of a much larger clone one base away. The chain links TRBV27 to TRBJ1-2; maybe TRBD1 (6 bases). Deletions cut 4 bases from V and 5 bases from J, with 8 bases between. Per germline, CDR1 MNHEY and CDR2 SMNVEV (reference sequence). The CDR3 extends over 12 amino acids. The CDR3 loop reads CASSYQGYGYTF. CDR3 DNA sequence: TGTGCCAGCAGTTACCAGGGGTATGGCTACACCTTC.

This clonotype has more than one count but fewer than ten. V and J are TRBV9 and TRBJ1-2, with D perhaps TRBD1 (5 bases). Germline V CDR1 and CDR2: SGDLS, YYNGEE. Trimming cost V 3 bases and J 2 bases, with 14 bases left between them. The CDR3 spans 15 residues. The CDR3 sequence: CASSETLGANYGYTF. CDR3 nucleotide sequence: TGTGCCAGCAGCGAGACCTTAGGGGCGAACTATGGCTACACCTTC.

The rearrangement links TRBV28 to TRBJ1-5; D gene ambiguous. V shed 4 bases and J shed 1 base, with 17 bases lying between them. The CDR3 covers 17 residues. Germline CDR1 and CDR2: MDHEN and SYDVKM. The CDR3 is CASSSDRHESSNQPQHF. CDR3 nucleotide sequence: TGTGCCAGCAGTTCGGACCGCCACGAATCGAGCAATCAGCCCCAGCATTTT.

The chain carries TRBV7-2 and TRBJ2-3; the D is unclear. This CDR3 spans 18 amino acids. Looked up from germline, CDR1 is SGHTA and CDR2 is FQGNSA. Between the trimmed V and J ends, which lost 1 base and 0 bases, there was a span of 17 bases. This CDR3 reads CASSLGSLRKPSTDTQYF. The CDR3 nucleotides are TGTGCCAGCAGCTTAGGGTCCCTGAGGAAACCTAGCACAGATACGCAGTATTTT.

The chain recombines TRBV5-1 with TRBJ2-1; D unclear. V gave up 7 bases and J gave up 4 bases, with 9 bases separating them. Germline V gene data show CDR1 as SGHRS and CDR2 as YFSETQ. This CDR3 contains 12 residues. CDR3 sequence: CASRSVYNEQFF. The CDR3 nucleotides read TGCGCCAGCCGGTCGGTGTACAATGAGCAGTTCTTC. Complete variable domain (other parts from reference TRBV5-1 and TRBJ2-1): KAGVTQTPRYLIKTRGQQVTLSCSPISGHRSVSWYQQTPGQGLQFLFEYFSETQRNKGNFPGRFSGRQFSNSRSEMNVSTLELGDSALYLCASRSVYNEQFFGPGTRLTVL.